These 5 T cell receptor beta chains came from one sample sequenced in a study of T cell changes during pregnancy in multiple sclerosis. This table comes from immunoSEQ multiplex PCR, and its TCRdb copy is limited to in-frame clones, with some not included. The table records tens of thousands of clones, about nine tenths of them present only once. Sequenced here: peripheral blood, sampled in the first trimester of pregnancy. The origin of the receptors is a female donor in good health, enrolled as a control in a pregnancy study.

CDR3 DNA sequence: TGTGCCAGCAGTCGCAGGGGGCTGGAGACCCAGTACTTC. Protein product: CASSRRGLETQYF. The chain joins TRBV27 to TRBJ2-5; TRBD1 matches at 8 bases. V trimming: 5 bases; J trimming: 5 bases; junction bases outside the gene matches: 4. The CDR3 loop spans 13 amino acids. Germline V gives CDR1 MNHEY, CDR2 SMNVEV (reference sequence).

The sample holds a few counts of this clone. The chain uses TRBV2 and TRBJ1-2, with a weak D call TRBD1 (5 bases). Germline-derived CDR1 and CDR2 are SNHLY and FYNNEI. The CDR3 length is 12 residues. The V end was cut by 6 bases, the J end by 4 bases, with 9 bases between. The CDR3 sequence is CASSYDSYGYTF. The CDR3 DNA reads TGTGCCAGCAGCTACGACAGCTATGGCTACACCTTC. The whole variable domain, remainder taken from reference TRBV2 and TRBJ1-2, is EPEVTQTPSHQVTQMGQEVILRCVPISNHLYFYWYRQILGQKVEFLVSFYNNEISEKSEIFDDQFSVERPDGSNFTLKIRSTKLEDSAMYFCASSYDSYGYTFGSGTRLTVV.

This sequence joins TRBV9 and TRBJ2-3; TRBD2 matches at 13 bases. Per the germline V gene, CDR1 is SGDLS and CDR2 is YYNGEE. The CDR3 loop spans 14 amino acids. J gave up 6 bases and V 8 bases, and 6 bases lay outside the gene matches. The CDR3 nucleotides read TGTGCCAGTTCGACTAGCGGGGGGCCCGATACGCAGTATTTT. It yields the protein CASSTSGGPDTQYF.

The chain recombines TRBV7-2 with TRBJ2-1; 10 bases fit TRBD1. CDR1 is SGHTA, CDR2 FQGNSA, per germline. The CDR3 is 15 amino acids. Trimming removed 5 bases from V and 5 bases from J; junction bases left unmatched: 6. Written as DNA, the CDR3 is TGTGCCAGCAGCCTGGACAGGGGGTTTCACAATGAGCAGTTCTTC. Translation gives CASSLDRGFHNEQFF.

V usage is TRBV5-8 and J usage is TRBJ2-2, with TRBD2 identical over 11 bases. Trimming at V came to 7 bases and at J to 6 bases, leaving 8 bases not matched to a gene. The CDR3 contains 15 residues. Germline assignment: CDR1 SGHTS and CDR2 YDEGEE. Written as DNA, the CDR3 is TGTGCCAGCGCCCTTCTAGCGGGAGGACCCGGGGAGCTGTTTTTT. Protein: CASALLAGGPGELFF.